This T cell receptor (beta chain) was documented in a study of persistence of HIV-infected CD4 T cells. Lysates of CMV-infected fibroblasts at approximately 9.6 ug/mL stimulated these cells. CD40L/CD69 double-negative CD45RO-high memory CD4+ T cells were collected. Adults with HIV-1 started suppressive ART while chronically infected. As for this clone: Its antigen is currently unknown.

The libraries were made with immunoSEQ version 4 in survey mode. Template was genomic DNA at 8 to 10 ng/uL, with up to 1 ug used per sample. Method: immunoSEQ multiplex PCR; TCRdb's copy keeps in-frame clones and lacks some. In the table there are 48,000 or so clones, around 75% of which are singletons. This receptor was obtained from an adult man with HIV who was CMV-seropositive. The sequencing here drew on CD4+ T cells sorted from PBMCs after approximately 20-hour stimulation, taken from a patient who received antiretroviral therapy.

The CDR3 DNA reads as TGTGCCAGCAGCTTGGTAACAGAAGTAATCAGGAATGAGCAGTTCTTC. Its protein is CASSLVTEVIRNEQFF. The chain couples TRBV5-6 to TRBJ2-1; D not resolved. Germline V gene lookup returns CDR1 SGHDT and CDR2 YYEEEE. CDR3 length equals 16 residues. V was trimmed by 0 bases and J by 7 bases, leaving 17 bases between them.